Below are 5 T cell receptor beta chains sequenced from a single sample in a study of TIL therapy for anti-PD-1-resistant metastatic lung cancer. Described time point: pre-treatment sample, taken before nivolumab and TIL therapy. The immunoSEQ assay was v3. Using immunoSEQ multiplex PCR, the repertoire was profiled, and TCRdb retains in-frame clones only, with some absent. The sample includes under 15,000 clones, roughly 80% of them seen just once. This sample comprised blood, obtained at baseline. These receptors were taken from a person aged 25 to 79 with non-small cell lung cancer.

This clone has just a few counts. This chain joins TRBV6-5 and TRBJ1-2; D is perhaps TRBD1 (6 bases). The CDR3 extends over 14 amino acids. Germline lookup yields CDR1 MNHEY and CDR2 SVGAGI. V lost 4 bases and J 2 bases, leaving 11 bases between the germline ends. The CDR3 DNA sequence: TGTGCCAGCAGTTTTGGGACATCGAACTATGGCTACACCTTC. It codes for CASSFGTSNYGYTF.

The chain combines TRBV7-2 with TRBJ2-2; D perhaps matches TRBD2 (6 bases). CDR1 and CDR2 from the germline V gene are SGHTA and FQGNSA. The CDR3 sequence is 13 residues long. Trimming left V 5 bases short and J 7 bases short, with 11 bases between. The CDR3 sequence: CASSGPGVGELFF. CDR3 nucleotide sequence: TGTGCCAGCAGCGGGCCGGGGGTCGGGGAGCTGTTTTTT.

This clone occurred once. This sequence joins TRBV18 and TRBJ2-7; D is uncertain. This CDR3 is built from 13 residues. The V end lost 3 bases, the J end lost 5 bases, and 11 bases lay between the germline ends. Germline assignment: CDR1 KGHSH and CDR2 LQKENI. This CDR3 is CASSPSYYHEQYF. The CDR3 bases are TGTGCCAGCTCACCCTCGTATTATCACGAGCAGTACTTC.

The chain has TRBV2 and TRBJ2-7; maybe TRBD1 (6 bases). V was pared by 6 bases and J by 3 bases, with 15 bases between. Germline CDR1 reads SNHLY; CDR2 reads FYNNEI. The CDR3 runs 14 residues. The DNA for the CDR3 is TGTGCCAGCAGAAAGACAGGCCCCAGCTACGAGCAGTACTTC. This sequence encodes CASRKTGPSYEQYF.

The chain recombines TRBV5-1 with TRBJ2-3; 14 bases match TRBD2. The ends lost 3 bases at V and 3 bases at J; junction bases unmatched: 6. The CDR3 sequence is 17 residues long. Germline CDR1 reads SGHRS; CDR2 reads YFSETQ. The CDR3 coding sequence is TGCGCCAGCAGCTCGGCGACTAGCGGGAGGGTTACAGATACGCAGTATTTT. The encoded protein is CASSSATSGRVTDTQYF.